The sequence of this T cell receptor (beta chain) was determined in a study of blood T cell repertoires in COVID-19. This clone was observed a handful of times. Produced via immunoSEQ multiplex PCR; TCRdb's table is partial and in-frame only. Of about 190,000 clones listed, under 80% were seen once; the top ten hold around 11%. The sequenced sample consisted of peripheral blood. This receptor was obtained from a woman in her 50s with acute or convalescent COVID-19.

CDR3 in DNA: TGCGCCAGCAGGGACACGGTAAACTATGGCTACACCTTC. Translating it yields CASRDTVNYGYTF. The rearrangement joins TRBV5-1 to TRBJ1-2, with D maybe TRBD1 (5 bases). The germline V gene encodes CDR1 SGHRS and CDR2 YFSETQ. Trimming left V 5 bases short and J 2 bases short, with 10 bases between. The CDR3 is 13 amino acids. Based on the CDR3 plus reference TRBV5-1 and TRBJ1-2, the full variable domain is KAGVTQTPRYLIKTRGQQVTLSCSPISGHRSVSWYQQTPGQGLQFLFEYFSETQRNKGNFPGRFSGRQFSNSRSEMNVSTLELGDSALYLCASRDTVNYGYTFGSGTRLTVV.